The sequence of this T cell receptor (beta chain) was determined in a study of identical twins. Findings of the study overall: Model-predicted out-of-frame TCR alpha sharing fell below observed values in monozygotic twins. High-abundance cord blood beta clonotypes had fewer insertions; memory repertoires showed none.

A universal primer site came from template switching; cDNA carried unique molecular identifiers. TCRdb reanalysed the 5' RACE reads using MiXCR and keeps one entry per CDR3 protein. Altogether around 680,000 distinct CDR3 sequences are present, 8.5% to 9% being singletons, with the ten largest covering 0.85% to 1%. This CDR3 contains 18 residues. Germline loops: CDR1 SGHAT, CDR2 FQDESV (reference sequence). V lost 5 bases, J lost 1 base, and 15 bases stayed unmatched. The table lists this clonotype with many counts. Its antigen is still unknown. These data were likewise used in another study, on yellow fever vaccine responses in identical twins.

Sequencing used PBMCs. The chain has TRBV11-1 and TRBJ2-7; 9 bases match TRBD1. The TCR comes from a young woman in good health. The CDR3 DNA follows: TGTGCCAGCAGCCCCCCGCCCAAATGGGACAGGGCGTCCTACGAGCAGTACTTC. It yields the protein CASSPPPKWDRASYEQYF.